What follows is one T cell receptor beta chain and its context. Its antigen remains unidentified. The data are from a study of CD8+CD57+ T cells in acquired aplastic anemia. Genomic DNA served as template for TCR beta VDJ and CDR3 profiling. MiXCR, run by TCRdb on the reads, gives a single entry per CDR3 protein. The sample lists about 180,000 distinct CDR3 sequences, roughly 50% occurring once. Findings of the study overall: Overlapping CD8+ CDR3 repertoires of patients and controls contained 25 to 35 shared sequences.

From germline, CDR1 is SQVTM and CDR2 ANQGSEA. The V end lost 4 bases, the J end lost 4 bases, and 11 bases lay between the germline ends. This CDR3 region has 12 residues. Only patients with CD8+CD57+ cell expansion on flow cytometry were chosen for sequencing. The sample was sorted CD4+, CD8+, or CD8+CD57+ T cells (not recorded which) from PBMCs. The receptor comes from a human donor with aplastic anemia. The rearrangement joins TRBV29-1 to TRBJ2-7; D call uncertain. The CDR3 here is CSVAGQPYEQYF. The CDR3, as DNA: TGCAGCGTTGCGGGTCAGCCTTACGAGCAGTACTTC.